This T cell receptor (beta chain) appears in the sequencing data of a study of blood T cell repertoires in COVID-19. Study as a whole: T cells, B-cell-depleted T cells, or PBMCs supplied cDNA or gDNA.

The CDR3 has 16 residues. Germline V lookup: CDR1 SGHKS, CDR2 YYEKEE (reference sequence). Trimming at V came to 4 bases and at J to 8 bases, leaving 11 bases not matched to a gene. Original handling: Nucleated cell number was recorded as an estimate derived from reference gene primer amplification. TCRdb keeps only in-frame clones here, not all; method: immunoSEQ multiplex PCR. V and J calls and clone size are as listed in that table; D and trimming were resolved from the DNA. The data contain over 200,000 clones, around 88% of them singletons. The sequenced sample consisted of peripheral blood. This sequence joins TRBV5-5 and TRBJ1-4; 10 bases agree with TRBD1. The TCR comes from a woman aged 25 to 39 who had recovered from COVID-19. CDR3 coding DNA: TGTGCCAGCAGCCCCGCTAGGGACAGGGGTCGGGAAAAACTGTTTTTT. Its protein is CASSPARDRGREKLFF.